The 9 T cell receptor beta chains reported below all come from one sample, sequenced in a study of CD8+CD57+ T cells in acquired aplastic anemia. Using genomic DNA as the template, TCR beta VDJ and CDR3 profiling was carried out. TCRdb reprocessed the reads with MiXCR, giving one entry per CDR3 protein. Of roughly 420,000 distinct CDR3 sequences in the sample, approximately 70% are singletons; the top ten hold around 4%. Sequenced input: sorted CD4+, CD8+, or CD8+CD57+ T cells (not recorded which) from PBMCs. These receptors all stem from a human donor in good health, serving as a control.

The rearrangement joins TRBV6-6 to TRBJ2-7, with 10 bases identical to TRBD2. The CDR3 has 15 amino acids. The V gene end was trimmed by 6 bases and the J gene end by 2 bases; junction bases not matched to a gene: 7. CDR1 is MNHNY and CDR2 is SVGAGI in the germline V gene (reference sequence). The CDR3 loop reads CASSPGLALTYEQYF. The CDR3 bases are TGTGCCAGCAGCCCGGGACTAGCGTTGACCTACGAGCAGTACTTC.

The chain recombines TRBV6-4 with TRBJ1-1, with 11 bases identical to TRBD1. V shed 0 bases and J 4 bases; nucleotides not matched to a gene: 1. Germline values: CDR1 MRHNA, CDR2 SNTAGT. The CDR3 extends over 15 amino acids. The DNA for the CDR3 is TGTGCCAGCAGTGACTCAGGGACAGGGGGCACTGAAGCTTTCTTT. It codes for CASSDSGTGGTEAFF.

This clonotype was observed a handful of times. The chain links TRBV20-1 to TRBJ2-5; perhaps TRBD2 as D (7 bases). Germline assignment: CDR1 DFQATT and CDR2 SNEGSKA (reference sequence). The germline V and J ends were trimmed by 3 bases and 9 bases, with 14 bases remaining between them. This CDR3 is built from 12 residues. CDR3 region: CSASGGPSPQYF. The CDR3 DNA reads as TGCAGTGCTAGCGGGGGGCCCTCTCCCCAGTACTTC.

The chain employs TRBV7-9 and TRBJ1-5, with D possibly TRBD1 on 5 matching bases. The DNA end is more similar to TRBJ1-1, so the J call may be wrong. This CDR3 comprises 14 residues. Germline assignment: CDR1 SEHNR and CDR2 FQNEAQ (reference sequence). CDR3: CASSPQAANTAAFF. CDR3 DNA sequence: TGTGCCAGCAGCCCACAGGCGGCGAACACTGCCGCTTTCTTT.

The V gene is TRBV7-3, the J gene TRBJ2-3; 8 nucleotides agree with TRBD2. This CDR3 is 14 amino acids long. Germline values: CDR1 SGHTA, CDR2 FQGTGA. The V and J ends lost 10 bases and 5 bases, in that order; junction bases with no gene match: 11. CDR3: CATMLSGGRDTQYF. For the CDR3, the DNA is TGTGCCACCATGCTGAGCGGGGGCAGAGATACGCAGTATTTT.

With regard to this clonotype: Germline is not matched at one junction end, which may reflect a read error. CDR3 region: CASSLAPLETQYF. CDR3 nucleotides: TGCGCTAGCAGCTTGGCCCCGCTGGAGACCCAGTACTTC. This chain connects TRBV5-8 to TRBJ2-5, with D tentatively TRBD2 (5 bases). Germline lookup yields CDR1 SGHTS and CDR2 YDEGEE. The CDR3 spans 13 residues. The full variable domain, completed using reference TRBV5-8 and TRBJ2-5, is EAGVTQSPTHLIKTRGQQATLRCSPISGHTSVYWYQQALGLGLQFLLWYDEGEERNRGNFPPRFSGRQFPNYSSELNVNALELEDSALYLCASSLAPLETQYFGPGTRLLVL.

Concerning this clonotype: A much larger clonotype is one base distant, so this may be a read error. The CDR3 sequence: CASSFSGGGTQETQYF. DNA for the CDR3: TGTGCCAGCAGCTTTAGCGGGGGTGGCACTCAAGAGACCCAGTACTTC. J is TRBJ2-5 and V is TRBV6-1, with 9 bases lining up with TRBD2. The CDR3 is 16 amino acids. Germline lookup yields CDR1 MNHNS and CDR2 SASEGT. The junction had 10 bases not matched to a gene; V was cut back by 6 bases and J by 2 bases.

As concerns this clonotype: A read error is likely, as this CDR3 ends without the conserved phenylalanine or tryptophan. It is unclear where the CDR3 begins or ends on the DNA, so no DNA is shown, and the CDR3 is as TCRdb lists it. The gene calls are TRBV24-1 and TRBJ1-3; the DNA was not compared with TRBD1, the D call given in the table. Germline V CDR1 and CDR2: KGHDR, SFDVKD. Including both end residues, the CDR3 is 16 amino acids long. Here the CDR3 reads CATSAANASSTSARAP.

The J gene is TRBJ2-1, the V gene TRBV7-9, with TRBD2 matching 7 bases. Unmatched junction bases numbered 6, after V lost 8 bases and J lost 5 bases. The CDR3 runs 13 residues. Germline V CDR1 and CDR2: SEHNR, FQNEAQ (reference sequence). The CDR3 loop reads CASGSGSHNEQFF. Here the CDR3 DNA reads TGTGCCAGCGGTAGCGGGTCCCACAATGAGCAGTTCTTC. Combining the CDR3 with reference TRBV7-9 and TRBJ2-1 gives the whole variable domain DTGVSQNPRHKITKRGQNVTFRCDPISEHNRLYWYRQTLGQGPEFLTYFQNEAQLEKSRLLSDRFSAERPKGSFSTLEIQRTEQGDSAMYLCASGSGSHNEQFFGPGTRLTVL.